The rows below give T cell receptor beta chains drawn from one sample of a study of blood T cells in healthy people across ages. TCRdb reprocessed the 5' RACE reads with MiXCR, giving one entry per CDR3 protein. Here the sample spans about 2 million distinct CDR3 sequences, roughly 52% being singletons. The sequenced sample consisted of blood. Receptor source: a woman in her thirties or forties in good health. Each CDR3 is given with its conserved first and last residue. A D gene is named only where the DNA matches it firmly. Size tells how often a clone was seen (once, few, many) or the class of an expanded clone, and some rows leave it out.

TRBJ2-7 TRBD2 NA TRBV7-9 CASSLGASGGSDEQYF TGTGCCAGCAGCTTAGGGGCAAGCGGGGGGTCTGACGAGCAGTACTTC
TRBJ2-1 TRBD2 NA TRBV12-3/TRBV12-4 CASSTGLAGGRKTQFF TGTGCCAGCAGTACCGGACTAGCGGGGGGGCGAAAGACCCAGTTCTTC
TRBJ1-2 NA NA TRBV5-1 CASSSYAGGGYTF TGCGCCAGCAGCTCCTACGCGGGGGGAGGCTACACCTTC
TRBJ1-6 NA NA TRBV7-2 CACRGQNNSPLHF TGTGCCTGCCGGGGGCAGAATAATTCACCCCTCCACTTT
TRBJ2-1 NA once TRBV27 CASSSKSRWGAYNEQFF TGTGCCAGCAGTTCGAAGTCTAGGTGGGGGGCCTACAATGAGCAGTTCTTC
TRBJ1-2 TRBD1 NA TRBV5-1 CASSRPGQPTEGYTF TGCGCCAGCAGCAGGCCGGGACAGCCGACGGAAGGCTACACCTTC
TRBJ2-7 NA NA TRBV4-2 CASSQGAGTYEQYF TGTGCCAGCAGCCAAGGGGCCGGGACCTACGAGCAGTACTTC
TRBJ1-6 NA NA TRBV20-1 CSAKDAGTDYRPFHF TGCAGTGCTAAGGACGCCGGGACTGATTATCGGCCCTTCCACTTT
TRBJ2-5 NA many TRBV18 CASSPEETQYF TGTGCCAGCAGCCCGGAAGAGACCCAGTACTTC
TRBJ1-2 TRBD1 NA TRBV15 CATSRATGSYGYTF TGTGCCACCAGCAGAGCGACAGGGAGCTATGGCTACACCTTC
TRBJ2-5 NA NA TRBV4-3 CASSQGTGRATRETQYF TGCGCCAGCAGCCAAGGGACGGGACGGGCAACTCGGGAGACCCAGTACTTC
TRBJ2-5 TRBD2 few TRBV5-1 CASSLGLAGHPSTKTQYF TGCGCCAGCAGCTTAGGACTAGCGGGGCACCCAAGCACAAAGACCCAGTACTTC
TRBJ1-2 TRBD1 NA TRBV29-1 CSVHRDGRGYGYTF TGCAGCGTTCACAGGGATGGCAGGGGGTATGGCTACACCTTC
TRBJ2-7 NA NA TRBV29-1 CSGGNSHGQYF TGCAGCGGGGGGAACAGCCACGGGCAGTACTTC
TRBJ2-7 TRBD1 few TRBV7-9 CASSRGTGRPYEQYF TGTGCCAGCAGCAGGGGGACAGGGCGTCCCTACGAGCAGTACTTC
TRBJ2-3 TRBD1 NA TRBV27 CASSLWTGEKTQYF TGTGCCAGCAGTTTGTGGACAGGGGAGAAGACGCAGTATTTT
TRBJ2-7 NA NA TRBV4-2 CASSPMGGDYEQYF TGTGCCAGCAGCCCCATGGGCGGGGATTACGAGCAGTACTTC
TRBJ2-1 TRBD2 NA TRBV27 CGATSGTNEQFF TGTGGGGCGACTAGCGGTACTAATGAGCAGTTCTTC
TRBJ2-5 NA NA TRBV20-1 CSARLANQETQYF TGCAGTGCTAGACTAGCTAATCAAGAGACCCAGTACTTC
TRBJ1-1 NA NA TRBV6-5 CASSPPTRGTEAFF TGTGCCAGCAGCCCTCCGACGCGGGGCACTGAAGCTTTCTTT
TRBJ2-3 TRBD2 NA TRBV7-3 CASSWRLAGGRTQYF TGTGCCAGCAGCTGGCGACTAGCGGGGGGGCGAACGCAGTATTTT
TRBJ2-7 NA NA TRBV18 CASSNVDGPYEQYF TGTGCCAGCTCTAATGTAGACGGCCCCTACGAGCAGTACTTC
TRBJ2-1 NA NA TRBV20-1 CSKRGIYSYNEQFF TGCAGTAAACGCGGGATATACTCCTACAATGAGCAGTTCTTC
TRBJ2-3 NA few TRBV20-1 CSASPDAFTVGTDTQYF TGCAGTGCTAGTCCCGATGCCTTTACGGTTGGCACAGATACGCAGTATTTT
TRBJ1-1 NA NA TRBV4-3 CASSQGASSVAFF TGCGCCAGCAGCCAAGGAGCATCAAGTGTAGCTTTCTTT
TRBJ2-3 NA few TRBV20-1 CSARDVLPDTQYF TGCAGTGCTAGAGATGTCTTGCCAGATACGCAGTATTTT
TRBJ2-4 TRBD1 once TRBV3-1 CASKPQGGLNIQYF TGTGCCAGCAAACCCCAAGGGGGCCTCAACATTCAGTACTTC
TRBJ2-5 NA NA TRBV11-2 CASSSNWGHPLEETQYF TGTGCCAGCAGCTCAAATTGGGGACACCCCCTGGAAGAGACCCAGTACTTC
TRBJ2-5 NA NA TRBV5-1 CASSFQSGEETQYF TGCGCCAGCAGCTTTCAAAGCGGCGAAGAGACCCAGTACTTC
TRBJ1-2 NA NA TRBV29-1 CSVEERDYGYTF TGCAGCGTTGAAGAGAGAGACTATGGCTACACCTTC
TRBJ1-5 NA NA TRBV18 CASSPQASNQPQHF TGTGCCAGCTCACCACAGGCTAGCAATCAGCCCCAGCATTTT
TRBJ2-3 TRBD2 NA TRBV6-1 CASSEAPGLAESTDTQYF TGTGCCAGCAGTGAAGCCCCCGGACTAGCGGAGAGCACAGATACGCAGTATTTT
TRBJ2-3 TRBD1 NA TRBV12-3/TRBV12-4 CASSLGRGRLNTQYF TGTGCCAGCAGTTTAGGCAGGGGGCGCCTGAATACGCAGTATTTT
TRBJ2-1 NA NA TRBV7-8 CASSPHEKAAANEQFF TGTGCCAGCAGCCCCCACGAGAAGGCCGCAGCCAATGAGCAGTTCTTC
TRBJ2-1 TRBD2 NA TRBV6-6 CASSYVGGGTMEQFF TGTGCCAGCAGTTACGTGGGCGGGGGGACTATGGAGCAGTTCTTC
TRBJ2-4 NA NA TRBV7-8 CASSLVGQGNIQYF TGTGCCAGCAGCTTAGTGGGTCAGGGGAACATTCAGTACTTC
TRBJ1-2 NA NA TRBV20-1 CSARDVGRGDYGYTF TGCAGTGCTAGAGATGTGGGCCGAGGGGACTATGGCTACACCTTC
TRBJ2-1 TRBD1 NA TRBV13 CASSLRQGASNEQFF TGTGCCAGCAGCTTAAGGCAGGGGGCGAGCAATGAGCAGTTCTTC
TRBJ2-3 NA NA TRBV20-1 CSALRGDTDTQYF TGCAGTGCTCTGCGGGGCGACACAGATACGCAGTATTTT
TRBJ1-5 NA few TRBV13 CASSLGQHLNQPQHF TGTGCCAGCAGCTTAGGACAGCATCTAAATCAGCCCCAGCATTTT
TRBJ2-4 TRBD1 once TRBV7-9 CASSSAGQVVAKNIQYF TGTGCCAGCAGCTCGGCCGGACAGGTTGTAGCCAAAAACATTCAGTACTTC
TRBJ2-3 NA few TRBV21-1 CASRNRETTDTQYF TGTGCCAGCAGAAACCGGGAGACCACAGATACGCAGTATTTT
TRBJ1-2 NA few TRBV2 CARQGQLLRYGYTF TGTGCCAGGCAAGGACAACTTCTACGCTATGGCTACACCTTC
TRBJ2-5 TRBD1 NA TRBV7-2 CASSLGRTGKETQYF TGTGCCAGCAGCTTAGGGAGGACAGGGAAAGAGACCCAGTACTTC
TRBJ2-2 NA NA TRBV6-6 CASSRRDINTGELFF TGTGCCAGCAGCCGCCGCGACATTAACACCGGGGAGCTGTTTTTT
TRBJ2-5 NA NA TRBV7-2 CASSTIGGGEAQYF TGTGCCAGCAGCACGATCGGAGGGGGGGAGGCCCAGTACTTC
TRBJ2-1 TRBD2 NA TRBV27 CASSSTSGVYEQFF TGTGCCAGCAGTTCTACTAGCGGGGTTTATGAGCAGTTCTTC
TRBJ2-7 TRBD2 NA TRBV12-3/TRBV12-4 CASRRDPTGTSVREQYF TGTGCCAGCAGGCGCGATCCGACCGGGACTAGCGTTCGCGAGCAGTACTTC
TRBJ2-2 TRBD1 NA TRBV28 CASSLQTGLSGELFF TGTGCCAGCAGTTTACAGACAGGGCTATCCGGGGAGCTGTTTTTT
TRBJ2-4 TRBD1 few TRBV27 CASMTGGLKNIQYF TGTGCCAGCATGACAGGGGGCCTCAAAAACATTCAGTACTTC